This T cell receptor beta chain was captured by sequencing in a study of blood T cell repertoires in COVID-19. Across the study: Sites in the United States, Italy and Spain provided acute and convalescent COVID-19 samples. The analysed material was cDNA or gDNA that came from T cells, B-cell-depleted T cells, or PBMCs.

Germline CDR1 reads SGHDN; CDR2 reads FVKESK. V lost 4 bases to trimming and J lost 2 bases, with 24 bases between them. This CDR3 has 18 residues. Original processing methods: Reference gene primer amplification gave estimated nucleated cell counts. TCRdb's copy holds only in-frame clones and misses some; the assay was immunoSEQ multiplex PCR. The V and J calls and clone size come from that table; D and trimming were worked out from the DNA. The data show some 80,000 clones, around 90% seen once. Sequencing was carried out using peripheral blood. The TCR comes from a human donor in a cohort sampled during active COVID-19. The chain uses TRBV14 and TRBJ2-7; maybe TRBD1 (5 bases). CDR3 nucleotide sequence: TGTGCCAGCAGCCTTACACGAACGGGCAGGGCCTACCCCTACGAGCAGTACTTC. It translates to CASSLTRTGRAYPYEQYF.